This record concerns one T cell receptor (beta chain) sequence. The antigen is unknown. The germline V gene encodes CDR1 SGHVS and CDR2 FQNEAQ. Trimming cost V 4 bases and J 0 bases, with 10 bases left between them. The CDR3 runs to 15 residues. This sample stems from a study of T-cell memory formation after mild COVID-19. Broader study findings: Those CD4+ clones that contracted were mainly in CM and EM (CD8+ ones in EMRA). Some clones that responded turned up in pre-infection memory, which suggests that cross-reactive memory joined in. Clones from the second wave (peaking day 37) had unconfirmed SARS-CoV-2 specificity.

5'RACE with constant-segment primers built TCRalpha and TCRbeta cDNA libraries with UMIs. TCRdb processed the 5' RACE reads anew with MiXCR; each CDR3 protein has one entry. The data contain hundreds of thousands of distinct CDR3 sequences, around an eighth of them seen just once; the ten biggest clones take up roughly a fifth. The specimen sequenced was PBMCs or a T cell subset sorted from them (not recorded which). The rearrangement joins TRBV7-8 to TRBJ2-1; tentatively, D is TRBD1 (6 bases). This clonotype was obtained from a man between 18 and 29 years old who had mild COVID-19 (a few samples of this study predate the infection). Cell type and time point are not known. Here the CDR3 DNA reads TGTGCCAGCAGCTATGACAGGAGCTCCTACAATGAGCAGTTCTTC. Its protein product is CASSYDRSSYNEQFF.